This T cell receptor (beta chain) derives from a study of blood T cell repertoires in COVID-19. Study details: COVID-19 samples from acute and convalescent phases originated in the United States, Italy and Spain. From T cells, B-cell-depleted T cells, or PBMCs came the material, which was cDNA or gDNA.

Methods used by the authors: How many nucleated cells were present was estimated from reference gene primer amplification. The repertoire was sequenced with immunoSEQ multiplex PCR; TCRdb's copy has only in-frame clones and lacks some. For V, J and clone size, that table is used; D and trimming come from the DNA. The repertoire consists of 110,000 or so clones, with roughly 82% occurring once and the leading ten covering under 8%. CDR3 length equals 13 residues. Per the germline V gene, CDR1 is MNHEY and CDR2 is SVGAGI. Unmatched junction bases numbered 7, after V lost 7 bases and J lost 5 bases. The origin of this receptor is an elderly woman with active or convalescent COVID-19. The source material was peripheral blood. The chain uses TRBV6-5 and TRBJ2-5, with 7 bases lining up with TRBD1. The chain's CDR3 is CASTDRASETQYF. In DNA, the CDR3 is TGTGCCAGCACCGACAGGGCCAGCGAGACCCAGTACTTC.